This TCR beta chain was sequenced for a study of blood T cell repertoires in COVID-19. Study-wide background: Sample material is recorded as cDNA or gDNA derived from T cells, B-cell-depleted T cells, or PBMCs.

The V segment lost 1 base and the J segment 9 bases; nucleotides outside the gene matches: 4. CDR1 GTSNPN and CDR2 SVGIG come from the germline V gene (reference sequence). The CDR3 covers 12 residues. Generated by immunoSEQ multiplex PCR, the TCRdb table keeps only in-frame clones and is missing some. This table holds almost 250,000 clones, approximately 90% found once. The origin of this receptor is a woman in her 30s who had recovered from COVID-19. This rearrangement joins TRBV30 to TRBJ2-3; 7 nucleotides line up with TRBD1. The sample was PBMCs or T cells enriched from blood (not recorded which). This CDR3 reads CAWSGQGRTQYF. CDR3 bases: TGTGCCTGGAGTGGACAGGGAAGGACGCAGTATTTT.